This entry describes one TCR beta chain. What it binds is unknown. Before the COVID-19 pandemic, during about 2010-2018, CD4+ T cells were taken from unexposed donors. The cells were cultured for about ten days before CD4+ T cells were isolated. This specimen comes from a study of CD4 T cells in relation to SARS-CoV-2 and coronaviruses. Overall study: After 10 to 11 days of antigen culture, PBMC TCR beta CDR3s were sequenced. Study-wide findings and caveats: Monoreactive clones expanded significantly more to SARS-CoV-2 than crossreactive clones did.

The assay was immunoSEQ multiplex PCR, and TCRdb's table has in-frame clones only and misses some. This table has roughly 28,000 clones, around 67% appearing once. From germline, CDR1 is PRHDT and CDR2 FYEKMQ (reference sequence). The length of the CDR3 is 12 residues. Trimming took off 6 bases at V and 8 bases at J, with 13 bases between the two ends. The sample consisted of CD4+ T cells from PBMCs, cultured in vitro. The chain uses TRBV13 and TRBJ1-1; D not certain. This clonotype was obtained from a human donor in good health. The CDR3 bases are TGTGCCAGCAGGGGCCGGGTTTCCGAAGCTTTCTTT. As protein: CASRGRVSEAFF.